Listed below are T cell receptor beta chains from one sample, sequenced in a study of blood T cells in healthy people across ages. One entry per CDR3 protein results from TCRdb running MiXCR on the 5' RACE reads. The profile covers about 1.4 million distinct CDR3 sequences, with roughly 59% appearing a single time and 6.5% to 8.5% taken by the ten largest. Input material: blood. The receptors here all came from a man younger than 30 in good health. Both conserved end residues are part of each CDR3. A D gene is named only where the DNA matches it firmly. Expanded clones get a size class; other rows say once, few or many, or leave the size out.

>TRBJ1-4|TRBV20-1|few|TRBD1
CSARDGGRGDEKLFF
TGCAGTGCTAGAGACGGCGGCAGGGGGGATGAAAAACTGTTTTTT
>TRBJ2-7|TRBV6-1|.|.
CASSEGPYEQYF
TGTGCCAGCAGTGAGGGGCCCTACGAGCAGTACTTC
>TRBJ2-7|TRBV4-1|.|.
CASSQDQTANSYEQYF
TGCGCCAGCAGCCAAGATCAGACAGCTAACTCCTACGAGCAGTACTTC
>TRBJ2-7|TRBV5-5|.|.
CASSLEQTPSYEQYF
TGTGCCAGCAGCTTGGAACAGACCCCCTCCTACGAGCAGTACTTC
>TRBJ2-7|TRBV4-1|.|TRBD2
CASSQDPTTSGVSYEQYF
TGCGCCAGCAGCCAAGATCCCACGACTAGCGGGGTTTCCTACGAGCAGTACTTC
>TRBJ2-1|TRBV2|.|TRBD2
CASSVERDPNEQFF
TGTGCCAGCAGTGTGGAGCGGGATCCCAATGAGCAGTTCTTC
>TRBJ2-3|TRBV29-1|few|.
CSFPTMGATDTQYF
TGCAGCTTCCCCACTATGGGGGCCACAGATACGCAGTATTTT
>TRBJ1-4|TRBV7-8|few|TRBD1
CAVNAGTGGTNEKLFF
TGTGCTGTCAACGCCGGGACAGGGGGAACTAATGAAAAACTGTTTTTT
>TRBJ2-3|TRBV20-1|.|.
CSARYNSEGTDTQYF
TGCAGTGCTAGATACAATAGCGAGGGCACAGATACGCAGTATTTT
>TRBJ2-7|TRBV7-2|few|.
CASSLNPGEAYEQYF
TGTGCCAGCAGCTTAAACCCGGGAGAGGCCTACGAGCAGTACTTC
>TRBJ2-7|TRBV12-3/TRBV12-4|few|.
CASSFYRADEQYF
TGTGCCAGCAGTTTCTATAGGGCGGACGAGCAGTACTTC
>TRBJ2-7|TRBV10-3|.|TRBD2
CAISASGSTYERYF
TGTGCCATCAGTGCTAGCGGGAGCACCTACGAGCGGTACTTC
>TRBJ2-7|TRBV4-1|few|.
CASSQIGVSEQYF
TGCGCCAGCAGCCAAATCGGGGTCAGCGAGCAGTACTTC
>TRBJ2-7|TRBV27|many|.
CASSLDRRSYEQYF
TGTGCCAGCAGTTTAGACAGGAGATCCTACGAGCAGTACTTC
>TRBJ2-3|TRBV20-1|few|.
CSAEMGSARTDTQYF
TGCAGTGCGGAGATGGGGAGCGCCCGCACAGATACGCAGTATTTT
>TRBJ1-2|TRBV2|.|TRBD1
CVSSAQGACGYTF
TGTGTCAGCAGCGCACAGGGGGCCTGTGGCTACACCTTC
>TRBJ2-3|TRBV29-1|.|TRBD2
CSVRGLAGEVDTQYF
TGCAGCGTAAGGGGCCTAGCGGGAGAAGTAGATACGCAGTATTTT